The 13 T cell receptor beta chains given below trace back to one sample, sequenced in a study of Tregs in tolerant kidney transplant recipients. Here immunoSEQ multiplex PCR was the method, and the copy in TCRdb shows in-frame clones only, minus some. In total, the table holds about 30,000 clones. Material: CD8+ T cells from blood, obtained before the transplant. The receptor set was obtained from a human donor who received a combined kidney and bone marrow transplant.

The CDR3 is CSARTSGIVTDTQYF. The covered CDR3 bases are TGCAGTGCTCGGACTAGCGGGATAGTCACAGATACG. The chain combines TRBV20-1 with TRBJ2-3, with 12 bases that match TRBD2. The read terminates 3 residues before the CDR3 end, so the remaining end is supplied by the germline J gene. V dropped 5 bases and J dropped 2; count of bases not matched to a gene: 5. The CDR3 is made up of 15 amino acids. In germline, CDR1 is DFQATT, CDR2 SNEGSKA (reference sequence).

As for this clone: The CDR3 is cut off 3 residues early in the read; its end comes from the germline J gene. This rearrangement joins TRBV14 to TRBJ1-1; D gene uncertain. This CDR3 is built from 17 residues. The V end lost 0 bases, the J end lost 7 bases, and 21 bases lay between the germline ends. CDR1 and CDR2 (germline): SGHDN, FVKESK. The CDR3 spells CASSQEGLGPVLGEAFF. Incomplete CDR3 DNA: TGTGCCAGCAGCCAAGAAGGGCTTGGGCCCGTCTTGGGTGAA. Full variable domain (missing parts from reference TRBV14 and TRBJ1-1): EAGVTQFPSHSVIEKGQTVTLRCDPISGHDNLYWYRRVMGKEIKFLLHFVKESKQDESGMPNNRFLAERTGGTYSTLKVQPAELEDSGVYFCASSQEGLGPVLGEAFFGQGTRLTVV.

Remarks on this clone: The CDR3 is cut off 3 residues early in the read; its end comes from the germline J gene. The chain has TRBV20-1 and TRBJ2-7, with 13 positions matching TRBD2. Germline V gene sequence: CDR1 DFQATT, CDR2 SNEGSKA (reference sequence). The trim removed 3 bases at V and 2 bases at J, leaving 4 bases unmatched. The CDR3 has 15 residues. CDR3 region: CSARETSGGPYEQYF. CDR3 bases read: TGCAGTGCTAGGGAGACTAGCGGGGGGCCCTACGAG.

The part of the CDR3 DNA that was read is TGTGCCAGTAGTATGGGCGGGGGTCTCAATGAG. Amino acids: CASSMGGGLNE. The full CDR3 protein reads CASSMGGGLNEQFF. The chain combines TRBV19 with TRBJ2-1; 7 bases fit TRBD2. The read is 3 residues too short to cover the CDR3 end, so that end is filled in from the germline J gene. CDR1 LNHDA and CDR2 SQIVND come from the germline V gene (reference sequence). V gave up 3 bases and J gave up 6 bases; unmatched junction bases: 5. The CDR3 has 14 amino acids.

CDR3 bases read: TGTGCCAGCAGCCCCGGTCTGATGTACAATGAG. It codes for CASSPGLMYNE. The entire CDR3 sequence reads CASSPGLMYNEQFF. The gene calls are TRBV7-3 and TRBJ2-1; D gene unclear. Coverage ceases 3 residues before the CDR3 finishes, and the germline J gene fills in the end. Germline V CDR1 and CDR2: SGHTA, FQGTGA. CDR3 length: 14 amino acids. V was cut by 5 bases and J by 4 bases, with 12 bases left in between.

The chain's CDR3 is CAWSLPSGSMDNEQFF. The CDR3 bases that were read are TGTGCCTGGAGCCTCCCTAGCGGGAGTATGGACAATGAG. This rearrangement joins TRBV30 to TRBJ2-1; 10 bases are shared with TRBD2. The observed sequence ends 3 residues before the CDR3 terminus, with the missing tail filled in from the germline J gene. This CDR3 is built from 16 residues. V shed 3 bases, J shed 5 bases, and the junction held 10 bases outside the gene matches. CDR1 is GTSNPN and CDR2 is SVGIG in the germline V gene (reference sequence).

Turning to this clone: The CDR3 end falls 3 residues outside the read, so it is completed with the germline J gene. This chain links TRBV19 with TRBJ1-5; D is unclear. This CDR3 region has 15 residues. Trimming pared 0 bases from V and 0 bases from J, leaving 6 bases between. Germline V CDR1 and CDR2: LNHDA, SQIVND (reference sequence). CDR3 loop: CASSIDQYSNQPQHF. The DNA read from the CDR3 is TGTGCCAGTAGTATAGATCAGTATAGCAATCAGCCC.

Concerning this clone: The read terminates 3 residues ahead of where the CDR3 ends, so the germline J gene completes it. This chain links TRBV7-2 with TRBJ1-1; TRBD1 might be the D (5 bases). V dropped 6 bases and J dropped 0 bases, with 11 bases sitting between them. Germline V gene lookup returns CDR1 SGHTA and CDR2 FQGNSA. The CDR3 spans 14 residues. Partial CDR3 DNA: TGTGCCAGCAGGAGGACACCTATGAACACTGAA. Encoded protein: CASRRTPMNTE. The entire CDR3 is CASRRTPMNTEAFF.

With respect to this clone: The read terminates 3 residues before the CDR3 end, so the remaining end is supplied by the germline J gene. The chain combines TRBV2 with TRBJ1-2; TRBD1 aligns across 7 bases. This CDR3 has 16 residues. Germline lookup yields CDR1 SNHLY and CDR2 FYNNEI. This CDR3 reads CASSELGIQGMGGYTF. The covered CDR3 bases are TGTGCCAGCAGTGAACTCGGGATACAGGGGATGGGGGGC.

With regard to this clone: The read ends 3 residues before the CDR3 terminus; that terminus is restored from the germline J gene. The chain is built from TRBV6-1 and TRBJ2-7; TRBD1 matches 8 bases. Germline V gene sequence: CDR1 MNHNS, CDR2 SASEGT. The CDR3 is 13 amino acids. V lost 3 bases and J lost 6; bases outside the gene matches: 4. The covered CDR3 bases are TGTGCCAGCAGTGATGGACAGGGTGTCGAG. Amino acids: CASSDGQGVE. The whole CDR3 sequence is CASSDGQGVEQYF.

Remarks on this clone: The read terminates 3 residues before the CDR3 end, so the remaining end is supplied by the germline J gene. The chain is built from TRBV11-1 and TRBJ1-4; D not certain. V lost 1 base and J 4 bases, leaving 7 bases between the germline ends. The germline V gene encodes CDR1 SGHAT and CDR2 FQDESV (reference sequence). The CDR3 is 14 residues long. CDR3 protein: CASSLERVNEKLFF. CDR3 bases read: TGTGCCAGCAGCTTAGAGCGAGTTAATGAAAAA.

Of note for this clone: The CDR3 is cut off 3 residues early in the read; its end comes from the germline J gene. This rearrangement joins TRBV19 to TRBJ2-7, with D possibly being TRBD2 (6 bases). Germline V lookup: CDR1 LNHDA, CDR2 SQIVND (reference sequence). The CDR3 has 13 residues. The V and J ends lost 6 bases and 6 bases respectively, with 15 bases between them. The CDR3 loop is CASSLASTGEQYF. CDR3 DNA (partial): TGTGCCAGTAGCCTAGCGAGTACTGGCGAG.

For this clone: The read falls 3 residues short of the CDR3 end, and the missing part is taken from the germline J gene. The chain uses TRBV5-6 and TRBJ2-1; 12 bases are a match to TRBD2. Losses at the gene ends were 1 base for V and 7 bases for J; bases not matched to a gene: 3. CDR3 length equals 15 residues. Germline assignment: CDR1 SGHDT and CDR2 YYEEEE. This CDR3 reads CASSLTSGRRNEQFF. The part of the CDR3 DNA that was read is TGTGCCAGCAGCTTGACTAGCGGGAGGCGGAATGAG.